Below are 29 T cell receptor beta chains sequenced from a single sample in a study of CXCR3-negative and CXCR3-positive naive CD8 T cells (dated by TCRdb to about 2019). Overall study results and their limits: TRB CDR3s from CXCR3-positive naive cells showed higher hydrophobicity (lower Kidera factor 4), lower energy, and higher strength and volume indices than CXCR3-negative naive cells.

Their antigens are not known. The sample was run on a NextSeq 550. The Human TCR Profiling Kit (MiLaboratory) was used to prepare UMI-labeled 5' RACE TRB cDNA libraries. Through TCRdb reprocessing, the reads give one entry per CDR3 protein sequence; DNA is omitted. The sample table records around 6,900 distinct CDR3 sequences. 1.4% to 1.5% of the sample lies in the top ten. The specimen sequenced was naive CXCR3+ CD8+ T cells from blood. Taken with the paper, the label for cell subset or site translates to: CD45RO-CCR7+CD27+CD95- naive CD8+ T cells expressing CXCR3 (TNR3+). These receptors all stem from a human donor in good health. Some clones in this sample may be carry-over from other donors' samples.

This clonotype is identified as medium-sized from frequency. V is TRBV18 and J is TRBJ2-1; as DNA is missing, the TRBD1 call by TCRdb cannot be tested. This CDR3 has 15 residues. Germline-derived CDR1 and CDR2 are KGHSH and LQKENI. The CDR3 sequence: CASSLGTGSSDEQFF.

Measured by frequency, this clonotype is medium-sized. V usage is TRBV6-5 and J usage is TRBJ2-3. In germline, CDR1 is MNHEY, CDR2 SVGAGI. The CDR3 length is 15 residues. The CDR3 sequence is CASSYSDGSTDTQYF.

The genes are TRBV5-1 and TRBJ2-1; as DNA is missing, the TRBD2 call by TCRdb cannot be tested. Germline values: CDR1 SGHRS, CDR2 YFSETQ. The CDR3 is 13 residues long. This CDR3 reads CASSLTSYNEQFF.

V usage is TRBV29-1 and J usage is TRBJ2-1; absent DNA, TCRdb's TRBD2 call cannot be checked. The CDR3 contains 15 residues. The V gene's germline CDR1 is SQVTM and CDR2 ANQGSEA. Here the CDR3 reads CSVDDQAKEGNEQFF.

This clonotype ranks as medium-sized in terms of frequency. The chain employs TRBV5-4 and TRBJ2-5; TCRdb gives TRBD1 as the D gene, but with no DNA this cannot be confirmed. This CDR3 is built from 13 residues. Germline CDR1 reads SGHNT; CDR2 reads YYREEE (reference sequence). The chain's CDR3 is CASSTRTVETQYF.

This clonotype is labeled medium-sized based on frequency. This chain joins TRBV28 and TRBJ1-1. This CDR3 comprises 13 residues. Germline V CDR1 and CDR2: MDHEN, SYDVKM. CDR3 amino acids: CASSRTPNTEAFF.

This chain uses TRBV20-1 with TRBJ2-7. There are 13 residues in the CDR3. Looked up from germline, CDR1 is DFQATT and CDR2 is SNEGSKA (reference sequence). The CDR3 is CSARDFDRYEQYF.

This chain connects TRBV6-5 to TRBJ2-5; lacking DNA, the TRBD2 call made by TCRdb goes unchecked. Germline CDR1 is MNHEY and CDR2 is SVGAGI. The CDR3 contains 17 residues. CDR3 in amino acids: CASSYGASGRVQETQYF.

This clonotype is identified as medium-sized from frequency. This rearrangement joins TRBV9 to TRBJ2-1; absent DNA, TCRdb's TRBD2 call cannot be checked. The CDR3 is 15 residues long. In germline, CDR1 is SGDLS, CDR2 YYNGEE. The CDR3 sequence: CASSVGTGPYNEQFF.

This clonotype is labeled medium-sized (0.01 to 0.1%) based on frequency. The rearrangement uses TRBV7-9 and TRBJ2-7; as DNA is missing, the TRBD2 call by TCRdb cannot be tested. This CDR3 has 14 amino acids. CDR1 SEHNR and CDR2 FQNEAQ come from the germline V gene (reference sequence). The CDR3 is CASSSPSGRDEQYF.

CDR3 in amino acids: CASSQELGTGNPDTQYF. V usage is TRBV4-1 and J usage is TRBJ2-3; absent DNA, TCRdb's TRBD1 call cannot be checked. CDR3 length: 17 amino acids. Per the germline V gene, CDR1 is MGHRA and CDR2 is YSYEKL.

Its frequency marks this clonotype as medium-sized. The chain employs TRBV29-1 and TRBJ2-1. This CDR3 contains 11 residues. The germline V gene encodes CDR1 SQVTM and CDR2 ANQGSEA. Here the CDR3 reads CSVASYNEQFF.

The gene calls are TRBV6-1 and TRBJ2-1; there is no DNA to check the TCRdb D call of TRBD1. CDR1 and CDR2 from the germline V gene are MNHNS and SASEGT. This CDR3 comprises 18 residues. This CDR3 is CATLRPRYVAPTLDEQFF.

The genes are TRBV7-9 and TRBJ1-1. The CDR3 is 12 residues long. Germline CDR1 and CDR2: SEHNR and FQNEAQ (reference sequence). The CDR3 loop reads CASSPVLVEAFF.

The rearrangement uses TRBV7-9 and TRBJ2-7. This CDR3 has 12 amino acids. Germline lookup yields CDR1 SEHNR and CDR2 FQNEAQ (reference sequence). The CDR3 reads CASSLVIYEQYF.

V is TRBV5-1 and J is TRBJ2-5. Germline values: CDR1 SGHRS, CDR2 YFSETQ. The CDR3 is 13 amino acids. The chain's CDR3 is CASSPWAQETQYF.

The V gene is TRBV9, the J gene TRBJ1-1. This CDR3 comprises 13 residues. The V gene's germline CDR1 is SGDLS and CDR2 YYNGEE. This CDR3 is CASSVAEYTEAFF.

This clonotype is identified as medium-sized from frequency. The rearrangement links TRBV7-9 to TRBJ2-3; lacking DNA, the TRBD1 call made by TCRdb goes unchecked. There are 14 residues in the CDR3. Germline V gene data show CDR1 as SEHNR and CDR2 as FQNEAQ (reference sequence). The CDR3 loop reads CASSLDGAEDTQYF.

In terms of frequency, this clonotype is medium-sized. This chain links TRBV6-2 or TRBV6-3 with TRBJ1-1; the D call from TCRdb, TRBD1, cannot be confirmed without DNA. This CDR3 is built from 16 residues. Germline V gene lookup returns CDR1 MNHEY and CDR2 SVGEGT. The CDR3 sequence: CASSFLLTGVDWEAFF.

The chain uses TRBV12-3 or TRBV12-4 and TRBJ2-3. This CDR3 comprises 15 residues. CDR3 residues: CASSFGGRSTDTQYF.

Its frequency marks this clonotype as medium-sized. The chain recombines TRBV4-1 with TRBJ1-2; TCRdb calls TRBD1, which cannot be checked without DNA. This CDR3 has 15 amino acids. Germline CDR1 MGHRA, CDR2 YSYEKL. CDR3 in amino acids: CASSQDRTGGSGYTF.

CDR3 in amino acids: CASSSRAGEAGAETQYF. The chain has TRBV28 and TRBJ2-5; as DNA is missing, the TRBD2 call by TCRdb cannot be tested. Germline CDR1 reads MDHEN; CDR2 reads SYDVKM. The CDR3 is made up of 17 amino acids.

CDR3 loop: CASSQVGQGNGYTF. This chain uses TRBV4-1 with TRBJ1-2; lacking DNA, the TRBD1 call made by TCRdb goes unchecked. Germline V CDR1 and CDR2: MGHRA, YSYEKL. The CDR3 extends over 14 amino acids.

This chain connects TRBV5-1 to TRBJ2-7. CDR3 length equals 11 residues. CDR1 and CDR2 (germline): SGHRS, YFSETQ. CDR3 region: CASSTAYEQYF.

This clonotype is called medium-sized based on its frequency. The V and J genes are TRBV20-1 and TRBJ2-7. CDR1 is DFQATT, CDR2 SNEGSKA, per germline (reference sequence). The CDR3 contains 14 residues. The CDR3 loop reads CSARVPSRTYEQYF.

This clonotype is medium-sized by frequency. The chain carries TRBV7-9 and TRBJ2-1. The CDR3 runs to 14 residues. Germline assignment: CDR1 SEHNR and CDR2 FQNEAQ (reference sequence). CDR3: CASSSSGPLDEQFF.

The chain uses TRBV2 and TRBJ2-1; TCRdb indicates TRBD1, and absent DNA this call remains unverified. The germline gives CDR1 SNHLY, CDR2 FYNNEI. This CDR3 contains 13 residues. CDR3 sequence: CASIDRLYNEQFF.

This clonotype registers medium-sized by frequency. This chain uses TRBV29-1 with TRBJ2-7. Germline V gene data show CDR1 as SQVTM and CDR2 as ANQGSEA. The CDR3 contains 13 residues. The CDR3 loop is CSVVAGSSYEQYF.

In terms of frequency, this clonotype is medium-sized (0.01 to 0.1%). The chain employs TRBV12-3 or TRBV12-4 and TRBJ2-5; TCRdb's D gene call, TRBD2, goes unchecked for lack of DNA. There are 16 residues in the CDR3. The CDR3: CASSSLAGGPQETQYF.